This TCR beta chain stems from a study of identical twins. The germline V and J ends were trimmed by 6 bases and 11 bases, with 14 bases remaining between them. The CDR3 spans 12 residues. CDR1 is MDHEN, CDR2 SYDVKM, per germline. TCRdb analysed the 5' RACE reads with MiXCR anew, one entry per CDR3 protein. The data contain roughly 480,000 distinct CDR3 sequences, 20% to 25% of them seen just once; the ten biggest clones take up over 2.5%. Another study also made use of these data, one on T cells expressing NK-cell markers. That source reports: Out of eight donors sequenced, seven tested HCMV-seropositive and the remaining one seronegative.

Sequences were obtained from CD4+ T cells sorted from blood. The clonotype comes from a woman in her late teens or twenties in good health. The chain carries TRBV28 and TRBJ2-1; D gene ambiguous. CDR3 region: CASSSSGLKQFF. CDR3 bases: TGTGCCAGCAGCTCCTCCGGGCTTAAGCAGTTCTTC. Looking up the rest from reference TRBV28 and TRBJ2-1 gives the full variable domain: DVKVTQSSRYLVKRTGEKVFLECVQDMDHENMFWYRQDPGLGLRLIYFSYDVKMKEKGDIPEGYSVSREKKERFSLILESASTNQTSMYLCASSSSGLKQFFGPGTRLTVL.